This T cell receptor (beta chain) stems from a study of T cells after yellow fever vaccination. Across the study: Preparation used SMART-Seq v4 Ultra Low Input for the low-cell-number fractions.

TCRdb ran MiXCR on the 5' RACE reads and lists one entry per CDR3 protein. The sample carries approximately 600,000 distinct CDR3 sequences, about 12% recorded once. This CDR3 contains 13 residues. Looked up from germline, CDR1 is SGHAT and CDR2 is FQNNGV. Germline trimming cut 5 bases from V and 5 bases from J; bases unmatched to any gene: 5. This clonotype was picked up a small number of times. The sequenced sample was PBMCs, obtained on the day of the yellow fever booster vaccination. The source of this sequence is a man younger than 45 who received the YFV17D yellow fever vaccine. The chain combines TRBV11-2 with TRBJ1-2, with 7 bases lining up with TRBD1. The CDR3 DNA reads TGTGCCAGCAGCCTGCGACAGGGATATGGCTACACCTTC. Amino acids: CASSLRQGYGYTF.